The 21 T cell receptor beta chains below all came from one sample that was sequenced in a study of blood T cell repertoires in COVID-19. TCRdb's table, derived via immunoSEQ multiplex PCR, lists solely in-frame clones and lacks some. The data contain about 160,000 clones, 80% to 90% of them singletons. The sample was PBMCs or T cells enriched from blood (not recorded which). Receptors were obtained from a woman in her 50s who had recovered from COVID-19.

The chain employs TRBV7-8 and TRBJ1-1, with TRBD1 matching over 8 bases. This CDR3 has 16 amino acids. Per the germline V gene, CDR1 is SGHVS and CDR2 is FQNEAQ. Trimming removed 3 bases from V and 0 bases from J; junction bases left unmatched: 6. The CDR3, as DNA: TGTGCCAGCAGCTTCAGGACAGGGAACATGAACACTGAAGCTTTCTTT. Residues: CASSFRTGNMNTEAFF. The variable domain in full, with the rest retrieved from reference TRBV7-8 and TRBJ1-1, is GAGVSQSPRYKVAKRGQDVALRCDPISGHVSLFWYQQALGQGPEFLTYFQNEAQLDKSGLPSDRFFAERPEGSVSTLKIQRTQQEDSAVYLCASSFRTGNMNTEAFFGQGTRLTVV.

The gene calls are TRBV10-2 and TRBJ2-7; the D is unclear. Trimming took 3 bases from V and 7 from J, leaving 13 bases between them. Germline lookup yields CDR1 WSHSY and CDR2 SAAADI. This CDR3 comprises 13 residues. CDR3 region: CASSDGRVGEQYF. Written as DNA, the CDR3 is TGCGCCAGCAGTGATGGCCGGGTAGGAGAGCAGTACTTC.

V usage is TRBV7-9 and J usage is TRBJ1-3; D gene ambiguous. Deletions cut 5 bases from V and 0 bases from J, with 17 bases between. CDR1 SEHNR and CDR2 FQNEAQ come from the germline V gene (reference sequence). This CDR3 has 17 amino acids. For the CDR3, the DNA is TGTGCCAGCAGCACCCTAGCCGCAGCAGTCTCTGGAAACACCATATATTTT. Protein product: CASSTLAAAVSGNTIYF.

V gene TRBV19 combines with J gene TRBJ1-2; D is ambiguous. The CDR3 is made up of 15 amino acids. CDR1 is LNHDA and CDR2 is SQIVND in the germline V gene (reference sequence). With 3 bases removed from V and 4 bases from J, the gap between germline ends came to 15 bases. CDR3 sequence (DNA): TGTGCCAGTAGTATGAACAAAGGAGTCACCTATGGCTACACCTTC. Translation: CASSMNKGVTYGYTF.

The chain uses TRBV6-5 and TRBJ2-7; the D is unclear. Germline-derived CDR1 and CDR2 are MNHEY and SVGAGI. With 2 bases removed from V and 0 bases from J, the gap between germline ends came to 8 bases. The CDR3 has 14 residues. The CDR3 bases are TGTGCCAGCAGTTACGCGAAAACCTCCTACGAGCAGTACTTC. This codes for CASSYAKTSYEQYF.

This chain connects TRBV15 to TRBJ1-5; D not resolved. The CDR3 has 12 amino acids. Trimming took 0 bases from V and 7 from J, leaving 4 bases between them. CDR1 LNHNV and CDR2 YYDKDF come from the germline V gene (reference sequence). Here the CDR3 reads CATSRDSQPQHF. CDR3 DNA: TGTGCCACCAGCAGAGATAGCCAGCCCCAGCATTTT. The whole variable domain, remainder taken from reference TRBV15 and TRBJ1-5, is DAMVIQNPRYQVTQFGKPVTLSCSQTLNHNVMYWYQQKSSQAPKLLFHYYDKDFNNEADTPDNFQSRRPNTSFCFLDIRSPGLGDTAMYLCATSRDSQPQHFGDGTRLSIL.

This rearrangement joins TRBV7-2 to TRBJ1-5, with D possibly matching TRBD1 (5 bases). The CDR3 loop spans 14 amino acids. Looked up from germline, CDR1 is SGHTA and CDR2 is FQGNSA. V shed 5 bases and J shed 0 bases, with 8 bases lying between them. For the CDR3, the DNA is TGTGCCAGCAGCCGGGACTATAGCAATCAGCCCCAGCATTTT. Its translation is CASSRDYSNQPQHF.

This clone has more than one count but fewer than ten. V gene TRBV28 combines with J gene TRBJ2-1, with 8 nucleotides matching TRBD2. With V trimmed by 6 bases and J by 4 bases, 11 bases remained unmatched. Germline V gives CDR1 MDHEN, CDR2 SYDVKM. This CDR3 comprises 16 residues. The CDR3 DNA is TGTGCCAGCAGCAAATCCTCGGGGGGGCCTTACAATGAGCAGTTCTTC. Translated, it gives CASSKSSGGPYNEQFF.

The gene calls are TRBV5-1 and TRBJ1-2, with 8 positions matching TRBD1. Germline-derived CDR1 and CDR2 are SGHRS and YFSETQ. CDR3 length equals 14 residues. Trimming took 2 bases from V and 5 from J; bases not matched to a gene: 5. The CDR3 coding sequence is TGCGCCAGCAGCTTAGGACAGGGTGGTTATGGCTACACCTTC. Translation gives CASSLGQGGYGYTF.

The CDR3 DNA sequence: TGTGCCAGCTCACCACAGTCTATTCAACTCACCCGCTCCGGGGAGCTGTTTTTT. Protein product: CASSPQSIQLTRSGELFF. V and J are TRBV18 and TRBJ2-2; D unclear. Trimming stripped 1 base from V and 6 bases from J, with 21 bases between. The CDR3 is 18 amino acids. Germline assignment: CDR1 KGHSH and CDR2 LQKENI.

The rearrangement links TRBV7-2 to TRBJ1-1, with TRBD1 matching over 7 bases. CDR3 length: 17 residues. The V segment lost 0 bases and the J segment 0 bases; nucleotides outside the gene matches: 7. Germline V gene data show CDR1 as SGHTA and CDR2 as FQGNSA. CDR3 loop: CASSLAGTVNLNTEAFF. The CDR3 bases are TGTGCCAGCAGCTTAGCCGGGACAGTAAACTTGAACACTGAAGCTTTCTTT.

This clone occurred once. The chain joins TRBV19 to TRBJ2-2; 7 positions agree with TRBD2. V lost 8 bases and J lost 4; bases outside the gene matches: 10. The CDR3 has 15 amino acids. Per the germline V gene, CDR1 is LNHDA and CDR2 is SQIVND (reference sequence). CDR3 DNA sequence: TGTGCCAGTGGGGGGGGTCCCCATCCCACCGGGGAGCTGTTTTTT. Its translation: CASGGGPHPTGELFF.

The chain links TRBV27 to TRBJ1-2, with TRBD1 matching 7 bases. CDR1 and CDR2 from the germline V gene are MNHEY and SMNVEV (reference sequence). The J segment lost 4 bases and the V segment lost 2 bases, leaving 4 bases of the junction unmatched. This CDR3 has 14 amino acids. The CDR3 bases are TGTGCCAGCAGTTTAAAGGGGGACAGCTATGGCTACACCTTC. Translated: CASSLKGDSYGYTF.

The V call is TRBV6-5, the J call TRBJ1-2; 10 bases map to TRBD1. Losses at the gene ends were 8 bases for V and 7 bases for J; bases not matched to a gene: 7. The CDR3 sequence is 13 residues long. CDR1 and CDR2 (germline): MNHEY, SVGAGI. The CDR3 sequence is CASDRGRILGYTF. Here the CDR3 DNA reads TGTGCCAGCGACAGGGGGCGAATCCTTGGCTACACCTTC.

V gene TRBV11-1 combines with J gene TRBJ2-7; D is ambiguous. The CDR3 has 13 residues. CDR1 is SGHAT and CDR2 is FQDESV in the germline V gene (reference sequence). Trimming stripped 2 bases from V and 6 bases from J, with 11 bases between. CDR3 region: CASSLNLFGEQYF. CDR3 DNA: TGTGCCAGCAGCTTAAACTTATTCGGCGAGCAGTACTTC.

V and J are TRBV14 and TRBJ1-4, with TRBD1 matching over 8 bases. The CDR3 contains 12 residues. J gave up 7 bases and V 5 bases, and 0 bases lay outside the gene matches. Looked up from germline, CDR1 is SGHDN and CDR2 is FVKESK. The CDR3: CASSGTGEKLFF. As DNA, the CDR3 is TGTGCCAGCAGCGGGACAGGTGAAAAACTGTTTTTT. Full variable domain (outside the CDR3, taken from reference TRBV14 and TRBJ1-4): EAGVTQFPSHSVIEKGQTVTLRCDPISGHDNLYWYRRVMGKEIKFLLHFVKESKQDESGMPNNRFLAERTGGTYSTLKVQPAELEDSGVYFCASSGTGEKLFFGSGTQLSVL.

The chain joins TRBV11-3 to TRBJ2-5; TRBD2 agrees at 9 bases. The CDR3 has 14 amino acids. V lost 6 bases to trimming and J lost 5 bases; unmatched junction nucleotides: 7. In germline, CDR1 is SGHNT, CDR2 YENEEA. Written as DNA, the CDR3 is TGTGCCAGCAGTACTAGCGGGTCCAGTGAGACCCAGTACTTC. This gives the protein CASSTSGSSETQYF.

The chain couples TRBV6-5 to TRBJ2-7; D is uncertain. V gave up 6 bases and J gave up 0 bases, with 15 bases separating them. Germline-derived CDR1 and CDR2 are MNHEY and SVGAGI. The CDR3 totals 15 residues. CDR3 protein: CASSAPQEASYEQYF. In DNA, the CDR3 is TGTGCCAGCAGCGCCCCTCAGGAAGCCTCCTACGAGCAGTACTTC.

The rearrangement uses TRBV19 and TRBJ1-3; D call uncertain. Trimming stripped 6 bases from V and 0 bases from J, with 9 bases between. The CDR3 has 14 amino acids. From germline, CDR1 is LNHDA and CDR2 SQIVND (reference sequence). In DNA, the CDR3 is TGTGCCAGTAGCCGGGAAGCCTCTGGAAACACCATATATTTT. This gives the protein CASSREASGNTIYF.

This clone was seen more than once but under ten times. This rearrangement joins TRBV7-2 to TRBJ1-4; tentatively, D is TRBD1 (5 bases). V was cut by 4 bases and J by 4 bases, with 10 bases left in between. Germline V lookup: CDR1 SGHTA, CDR2 FQGNSA. The CDR3 has 14 residues. The CDR3, as DNA: TGTGCCAGCAGCTGGAGGGGCCTTAATGAAAAACTGTTTTTT. Translation gives CASSWRGLNEKLFF.

About this clone: At one boundary the junction diverges from the germline segment, which might be a read error. The V gene is TRBV15, the J gene TRBJ2-1, with D perhaps matching TRBD2 (6 bases). This CDR3 comprises 14 residues. Germline CDR1 reads LNHNV; CDR2 reads YYDKDF (reference sequence). CDR3 nucleotide sequence: TGTGCCACCAGCGTGGGACTCTCCTATAATGAGCAGTTCTTC. This gives the protein CATSVGLSYNEQFF. Variable domain in full (rest from reference TRBV15 and TRBJ2-1): DAMVIQNPRYQVTQFGKPVTLSCSQTLNHNVMYWYQQKSSQAPKLLFHYYDKDFNNEADTPDNFQSRRPNTSFCFLDIRSPGLGDTAMYLCATSVGLSYNEQFFGPGTRLTVL.